This TCR beta chain originates from a study of OX40 agonist ivuxolimab in advanced cancers. Germline CDR1 SEHNR, CDR2 FQNEAQ (reference sequence). CDR3 size: 14 residues. V lost 2 bases, J lost 5 bases, and 9 bases lay in between. Only in-frame clones appear in the TCRdb table, and some are missing; sequencing was by immunoSEQ multiplex PCR. This sample yields more than 80,000 clones, of which approximately 84% are seen a single time; just under 2% belongs to the top ten. The source is an adult with an advanced solid tumor such as melanoma, head and neck, liver or kidney cancer. Source: CD4+ or CD8+ T cells sorted from blood, taken in a trial of the OX40 agonist ivuxolimab. The J gene is TRBJ1-4, the V gene TRBV7-9, with a weak D call TRBD1 (5 bases). The CDR3 reads CASSLSGHNEKLFF. In nucleotides, the CDR3 is TGTGCCAGCAGCTTATCAGGGCACAATGAAAAACTGTTTTTT.